The 9 T cell receptor beta chains in this list originate from one sample, sequenced in a study of T cells in Graves' hyperthyroidism and ophthalmopathy. RNA transcripts gave rise to amplified TCR beta CDR3 regions. The TCR CDR3 was amplified in a first-round RT-PCR using the HTBI primer set. In TCRdb, the multiplex PCR reads were re-called with MiXCR into one record per CDR3 protein. Of a few hundred thousand distinct CDR3 sequences in the sample, approximately 14% are singletons; the top ten hold roughly 6.6%. Sample: blood. These receptors all come from a young woman with Graves' hyperthyroidism.

With regard to this clonotype: Possible read error: a much larger clone is one base away. V is TRBV7-6 and J is TRBJ2-1; either TRBD1 or TRBD2 may fit D (5 bases each). The J call may be in error: the DNA end matches TRBJ2-7 better. Germline lookup yields CDR1 SGHVS and CDR2 FNYEAQ. The CDR3 sequence is 19 residues long. CDR3 nucleotides: TGTGCCAGCAGCTTATATGGGCAATCACCCGGGACGGTCAACAATGAGCAGTACTTC. Its translation is CASSLYGQSPGTVNNEQYF.

This clonotype was seen at least ten times. The gene calls are TRBV12-3 or TRBV12-4 and TRBJ2-1, with 7 bases that match TRBD2. This CDR3 has 15 amino acids. V lost 7 bases and J lost 4; bases outside the gene matches: 10. The CDR3 reads CASTTGLAVYNEQFF. CDR3 bases: TGTGCCAGCACCACGGGGCTAGCGGTTTACAATGAGCAGTTCTTC.

V usage is TRBV10-3 and J usage is TRBJ1-1; 7 positions match TRBD1. Germline V gene lookup returns CDR1 ENHRY and CDR2 SYGVKD. The CDR3 spans 14 residues. V was clipped by 3 bases and J by 0 bases; unmatched bases: 1. The CDR3 sequence is CAISDGTVNTEAFF. In DNA form, the CDR3 reads TGTGCCATCAGTGACGGGACAGTGAACACTGAAGCTTTCTTT.

This clonotype was picked up a small number of times. V gene TRBV2 combines with J gene TRBJ1-4; D is uncertain. Germline V lookup: CDR1 SNHLY, CDR2 FYNNEI. This CDR3 contains 14 residues. V lost 2 bases, J lost 7 bases, and 11 bases lay in between. The CDR3 nucleotides read TGTGCCAGCAGTGAATGGCAGTTTGGTGAAAAACTGTTTTTT. As protein: CASSEWQFGEKLFF. The entire variable domain, with the rest obtained from reference TRBV2 and TRBJ1-4, is as follows: EPEVTQTPSHQVTQMGQEVILRCVPISNHLYFYWYRQILGQKVEFLVSFYNNEISEKSEIFDDQFSVERPDGSNFTLKIRSTKLEDSAMYFCASSEWQFGEKLFFGSGTQLSVL.

This clonotype was seen ten or more times. J is TRBJ2-6 and V is TRBV2; 10 bases are a match to TRBD1. This CDR3 contains 17 residues. Trimming removed 6 bases from V and 0 bases from J; junction bases left unmatched: 5. Germline loops: CDR1 SNHLY, CDR2 FYNNEI. In nucleotides, the CDR3 is TGTGCCAGCAGCCGGACAGGGGGGGGCTCTGGGGCCAACGTCCTGACTTTC. Translated: CASSRTGGGSGANVLTF.

This chain connects TRBV20-1 to TRBJ1-5; maybe TRBD1 (6 bases). With 5 bases removed from V and 0 bases from J, the gap between germline ends came to 14 bases. CDR1 is DFQATT and CDR2 is SNEGSKA in the germline V gene (reference sequence). The CDR3 has 15 amino acids. The CDR3 sequence: CSAGGGPYSNQPQHF. The CDR3 DNA reads as TGCAGTGCTGGAGGGGGGCCCTATAGCAATCAGCCCCAGCATTTT.

As regards this clonotype: The junction and the germline gene differ at one end; a read error may be behind it. This chain links TRBV11-2 with TRBJ1-1, with D possibly matching TRBD1 (6 bases). This CDR3 spans 13 amino acids. Germline CDR1 SGHAT, CDR2 FQNNGV. The CDR3 is CANSQGGGPEAFF. The CDR3 region has the DNA TGTGCCAACAGCCAAGGGGGGGGCCCTGAAGCTTTCTTT.

The genes are TRBV12-3 or TRBV12-4 and TRBJ2-7, with 7 bases that match TRBD1. The CDR3 extends over 15 amino acids. V dropped 5 bases and J dropped 6; count of bases not matched to a gene: 13. The CDR3 DNA is TGTGCCAGCAGTCCCTTTGAGGGGGCAGTGGTCGAGCAGTACTTC. Encoded protein: CASSPFEGAVVEQYF.

The genes are TRBV28 and TRBJ1-1; D unresolved. Germline V gene lookup returns CDR1 MDHEN and CDR2 SYDVKM. Trimming left V 5 bases short and J 5 bases short, with 12 bases between. The CDR3 has 13 amino acids. This CDR3 is CASSPRTVTEAFF. CDR3 in DNA: TGTGCCAGCAGTCCACGGACCGTAACTGAAGCTTTCTTT.